This is a list of T cell receptor beta chains from one sample in a study of cytomegalovirus exposure and HLA in healthy donors. TCRdb's copy holds only in-frame clones and misses some; the assay was immunoSEQ multiplex PCR. This table holds more than 85,000 clones, over 85% found once. Material for sequencing was PBMCs. The receptors were gathered from a woman aged 18-29 years in good health and CMV-seronegative. Each CDR3 is given with its conserved first and last residue. The order of the fields is CDR3 protein, CDR3 DNA, V gene, clone size, D gene, J gene. A D gene is named only where the DNA matches it firmly. The size of a clone is reported for some rows only, either as once, few or many, or as a class for expanded clones.

CDR3 protein: CASSRLAGNNEQFF
CDR3 DNA: TGTGCCAGTTCTCGACTAGCGGGCAACAATGAGCAGTTCTTC
V gene: TRBV28
clone size: NA
D gene: TRBD2
J gene: TRBJ2-1

CDR3 protein: CASSASAGETDTQYF
CDR3 DNA: TGTGCCAGCAGTGCCTCGGCAGGGGAGACAGATACGCAGTATTTT
V gene: TRBV6-5
clone size: NA
D gene: NA
J gene: TRBJ2-3

CDR3 protein: CASSISGFGYTF
CDR3 DNA: TGTGCCAGCAGTATTTCAGGGTTTGGCTACACCTTC
V gene: TRBV6-1
clone size: NA
D gene: NA
J gene: TRBJ1-2

CDR3 protein: CSALRSTGELFF
CDR3 DNA: TGCAGCGCTCTACGGTCGACCGGGGAGCTGTTTTTT
V gene: TRBV29-1
clone size: NA
D gene: NA
J gene: TRBJ2-2

CDR3 protein: CASSVDGRSLEQFF
CDR3 DNA: TGTGCCAGCAGCGTAGATGGTAGATCATTGGAGCAGTTCTTC
V gene: TRBV9
clone size: once
D gene: NA
J gene: TRBJ2-1

CDR3 protein: CASRTLGSSYNEQFF
CDR3 DNA: TGTGCCAGCAGGACGCTTGGGAGCTCCTACAATGAGCAGTTCTTC
V gene: TRBV6-5
clone size: NA
D gene: NA
J gene: TRBJ2-1

CDR3 protein: CASSALGEGGELFF
CDR3 DNA: TGTGCCAGCAGTGCCCTAGGAGAGGGCGGGGAGCTGTTTTTT
V gene: TRBV6-4
clone size: NA
D gene: NA
J gene: TRBJ2-2

CDR3 protein: CASSRDRGNEAFF
CDR3 DNA: TGCGCCAGCAGTCGGGACAGGGGGAATGAAGCTTTCTTT
V gene: TRBV4-3
clone size: NA
D gene: TRBD1
J gene: TRBJ1-1

CDR3 protein: CASSLSDRGYGYTF
CDR3 DNA: TGTGCCAGCAGTTTATCAGACAGGGGCTATGGCTACACCTTC
V gene: TRBV28
clone size: few
D gene: TRBD1
J gene: TRBJ1-2

CDR3 protein: CASSFHRDRSSYEQYF
CDR3 DNA: TGTGCCAGCAGTTTTCACCGGGACAGGAGCTCCTACGAGCAGTACTTC
V gene: TRBV28
clone size: NA
D gene: TRBD1
J gene: TRBJ2-7

CDR3 protein: CASSLDDKGNIQYF
CDR3 DNA: TGTGCCAGCAGTTTAGACGACAAGGGGAACATTCAGTACTTC
V gene: TRBV27
clone size: NA
D gene: NA
J gene: TRBJ2-4

CDR3 protein: CASSQSGGTYEQYF
CDR3 DNA: TGCGCCAGCAGCCAATCGGGGGGCACCTACGAGCAGTACTTC
V gene: TRBV4-3
clone size: NA
D gene: NA
J gene: TRBJ2-7

CDR3 protein: CASSQGQGRTFF
CDR3 DNA: TGTGCCAGCAGCCAAGGACAGGGGAGGACTTTCTTT
V gene: TRBV14
clone size: NA
D gene: TRBD1
J gene: TRBJ1-1

CDR3 protein: CASSRGLGQGGSHEQYF
CDR3 DNA: TGCGCCAGCAGCCGAGGGTTAGGACAGGGGGGATCCCACGAGCAGTACTTC
V gene: TRBV4-3
clone size: NA
D gene: TRBD1
J gene: TRBJ2-7

CDR3 protein: CASSFPTGTGTNYEQYF
CDR3 DNA: TGTGCCAGCAGCTTCCCCACCGGGACAGGGACAAACTACGAGCAGTACTTC
V gene: TRBV7-9
clone size: NA
D gene: TRBD1
J gene: TRBJ2-7

CDR3 protein: CASSREDGTGELFF
CDR3 DNA: TGTGCCAGCTCTCGGGAGGATGGGACCGGGGAGCTGTTTTTT
V gene: TRBV18
clone size: NA
D gene: TRBD2
J gene: TRBJ2-2

CDR3 protein: CASGGQGQETQYF
CDR3 DNA: TGTGCCAGCGGGGGACAGGGGCAAGAGACCCAGTACTTC
V gene: TRBV5-4
clone size: NA
D gene: TRBD1
J gene: TRBJ2-5

CDR3 protein: CASSYGTGVQEVLFF
CDR3 DNA: TGTGCCAGCAGTTATGGGACAGGGGTCCAGGAGGTACTGTTTTTT
V gene: TRBV6-5
clone size: NA
D gene: TRBD1
J gene: TRBJ1-4

CDR3 protein: CASSEEPPVPQETQYF
CDR3 DNA: TGTGCCAGCAGTGAAGAACCCCCAGTCCCCCAAGAGACCCAGTACTTC
V gene: TRBV6-1
clone size: once
D gene: NA
J gene: TRBJ2-5

CDR3 protein: CASSLVAGVGLDTQYF
CDR3 DNA: TGCGCCAGCAGCTTGGTAGCGGGGGTGGGCTTGGATACGCAGTATTTT
V gene: TRBV5-1
clone size: once
D gene: TRBD2
J gene: TRBJ2-3

CDR3 protein: CASSFTQGDFSEAFF
CDR3 DNA: TGTGCCAGCAGTTTTACCCAGGGGGATTTCTCTGAAGCTTTCTTT
V gene: TRBV7-9
clone size: NA
D gene: TRBD1
J gene: TRBJ1-1

CDR3 protein: CASSLRQGAQPQHF
CDR3 DNA: TGTGCCAGCAGTTTAAGACAGGGCGCGCAGCCCCAGCATTTT
V gene: TRBV28
clone size: NA
D gene: TRBD1
J gene: TRBJ1-5

CDR3 protein: CATSRTDGSGNEKLFF
CDR3 DNA: TGTGCCACCAGCAGAACAGACGGCTCTGGTAATGAAAAACTGTTTTTT
V gene: TRBV15
clone size: NA
D gene: NA
J gene: TRBJ1-4

CDR3 protein: CASSNLVGQDRETQYF
CDR3 DNA: TGTGCCAGCAGCAACCTCGTAGGACAGGATCGGGAGACCCAGTACTTC
V gene: TRBV5-6
clone size: once
D gene: TRBD1
J gene: TRBJ2-5

CDR3 protein: CASTIPRVGLADNEQFF
CDR3 DNA: TGTGCCAGCACAATCCCTAGGGTGGGACTAGCGGACAATGAGCAGTTCTTC
V gene: TRBV2
clone size: NA
D gene: TRBD2
J gene: TRBJ2-1

CDR3 protein: CASSLSWGLAGGSTDTQYF
CDR3 DNA: TGTGCCAGCAGCTTATCCTGGGGACTAGCGGGGGGAAGCACAGATACGCAGTATTTT
V gene: TRBV11-3
clone size: NA
D gene: TRBD2
J gene: TRBJ2-3

CDR3 protein: CSVEDLQRFGQGQSYGYTF
CDR3 DNA: TGCAGCGTTGAAGATCTTCAACGCTTTGGACAGGGTCAGAGCTATGGCTACACCTTC
V gene: TRBV29-1
clone size: NA
D gene: TRBD1
J gene: TRBJ1-2

CDR3 protein: CASSLETGNYGYTF
CDR3 DNA: TGTGCCAGCAGTCTAGAGACAGGGAACTATGGCTACACCTTC
V gene: TRBV6-6
clone size: NA
D gene: TRBD1
J gene: TRBJ1-2

CDR3 protein: CASSFEQVSGNTIYF
CDR3 DNA: TGTGCCAGCAGCTTCGAACAGGTCTCTGGAAACACCATATATTTT
V gene: TRBV7-8
clone size: NA
D gene: NA
J gene: TRBJ1-3

CDR3 protein: CASSASGGPYNEQFF
CDR3 DNA: TGTGCCAGCAGCGCTAGCGGGGGACCGTACAATGAGCAGTTCTTC
V gene: TRBV9
clone size: NA
D gene: TRBD2
J gene: TRBJ2-1

CDR3 protein: CASSPTTGYTGELFF
CDR3 DNA: TGTGCCAGCAGCCCCACTACAGGGTATACCGGGGAGCTGTTTTTT
V gene: TRBV9
clone size: NA
D gene: NA
J gene: TRBJ2-2

CDR3 protein: CASSHGQEGAYNEQFF
CDR3 DNA: TGTGCCAGCAGCCATGGACAGGAAGGGGCCTACAATGAGCAGTTCTTC
V gene: TRBV5-6
clone size: NA
D gene: TRBD1
J gene: TRBJ2-1

CDR3 protein: CASSAGTGPRGNTIYF
CDR3 DNA: TGCGCCAGCAGCGCAGGGACAGGGCCCCGTGGAAACACCATATATTTT
V gene: TRBV5-1
clone size: once
D gene: TRBD1
J gene: TRBJ1-3

CDR3 protein: CASIAGTANYGYTF
CDR3 DNA: TGTGCCAGCATCGCTGGCACAGCTAACTATGGCTACACCTTC
V gene: TRBV7-9
clone size: NA
D gene: NA
J gene: TRBJ1-2

CDR3 protein: CASSIRPAQAEKLFF
CDR3 DNA: TGTGCCAGCAGCATCAGACCCGCCCAGGCTGAAAAACTGTTTTTT
V gene: TRBV7-2
clone size: NA
D gene: NA
J gene: TRBJ1-4

CDR3 protein: CASIGQGATHYGYTF
CDR3 DNA: TGTGCCAGCATCGGACAGGGGGCGACTCACTATGGCTACACCTTC
V gene: TRBV25-1
clone size: few
D gene: TRBD1
J gene: TRBJ1-2

CDR3 protein: CASSLGGYNGYTF
CDR3 DNA: TGTGCCAGCAGTTTAGGAGGGTACAATGGCTACACCTTC
V gene: TRBV27
clone size: NA
D gene: NA
J gene: TRBJ1-2

CDR3 protein: CASSLAGQGTDTQYF
CDR3 DNA: TGCGCCAGCAGCTTGGCCGGGCAGGGAACAGATACGCAGTATTTT
V gene: TRBV5-1
clone size: NA
D gene: NA
J gene: TRBJ2-3

CDR3 protein: CASSQGQLQETQYF
CDR3 DNA: TGCGCCAGCAGCCAGGGGCAGTTACAAGAGACCCAGTACTTC
V gene: TRBV4-1
clone size: NA
D gene: NA
J gene: TRBJ2-5

CDR3 protein: CASSPWTRTFSNYEQYF
CDR3 DNA: TGCGCCAGCAGCCCGTGGACTAGAACATTTAGTAACTACGAGCAGTACTTC
V gene: TRBV4-1
clone size: NA
D gene: TRBD2
J gene: TRBJ2-7

CDR3 protein: CASSQGQGAYEQYF
CDR3 DNA: TGCGCCAGCAGCCAAGGACAGGGGGCGTACGAGCAGTACTTC
V gene: TRBV4-1
clone size: NA
D gene: TRBD1
J gene: TRBJ2-7

CDR3 protein: CASSVEGQPQFF
CDR3 DNA: TGCGCCAGCAGCGTAGAGGGACAGCCGCAGTTCTTC
V gene: TRBV5-1
clone size: NA
D gene: TRBD1
J gene: TRBJ2-1

CDR3 protein: CASSHPKSRDRSSNQPQHF
CDR3 DNA: TGCGCCAGCAGCCACCCGAAGAGCAGAGACAGGAGCAGCAATCAGCCCCAGCATTTT
V gene: TRBV4-1
clone size: NA
D gene: NA
J gene: TRBJ1-5

CDR3 protein: CATGHSYEQYF
CDR3 DNA: TGTGCCACTGGACACTCCTACGAGCAGTACTTC
V gene: TRBV6-5
clone size: NA
D gene: NA
J gene: TRBJ2-7

CDR3 protein: CASSLRRSEETQYF
CDR3 DNA: TGTGCCAGCAGCTTGAGGCGATCGGAAGAGACCCAGTACTTC
V gene: TRBV7-8
clone size: NA
D gene: NA
J gene: TRBJ2-5

CDR3 protein: CAGGTSGIYNEQFF
CDR3 DNA: TGTGCCGGAGGGACTAGCGGGATATACAATGAGCAGTTCTTC
V gene: TRBV6-1
clone size: NA
D gene: TRBD2
J gene: TRBJ2-1

CDR3 protein: CASSFTGEAQPQHF
CDR3 DNA: TGTGCCAGCAGCTTTACAGGGGAGGCTCAGCCCCAGCATTTT
V gene: TRBV7-9
clone size: NA
D gene: TRBD1
J gene: TRBJ1-5